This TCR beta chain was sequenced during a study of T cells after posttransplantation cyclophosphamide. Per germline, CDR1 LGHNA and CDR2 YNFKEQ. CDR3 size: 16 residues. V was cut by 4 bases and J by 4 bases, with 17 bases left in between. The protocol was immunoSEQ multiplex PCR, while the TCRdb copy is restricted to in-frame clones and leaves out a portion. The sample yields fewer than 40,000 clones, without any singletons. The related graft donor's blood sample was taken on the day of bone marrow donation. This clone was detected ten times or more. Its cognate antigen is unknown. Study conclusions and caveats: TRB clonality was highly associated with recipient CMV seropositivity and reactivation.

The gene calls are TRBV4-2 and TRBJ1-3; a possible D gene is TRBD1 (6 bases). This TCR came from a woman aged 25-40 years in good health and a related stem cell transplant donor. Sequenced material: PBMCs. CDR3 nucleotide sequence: TGTGCCAGCAGCCCAAACCGGGGGGCATCGGGAAACACCATATATTTT. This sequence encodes CASSPNRGASGNTIYF.